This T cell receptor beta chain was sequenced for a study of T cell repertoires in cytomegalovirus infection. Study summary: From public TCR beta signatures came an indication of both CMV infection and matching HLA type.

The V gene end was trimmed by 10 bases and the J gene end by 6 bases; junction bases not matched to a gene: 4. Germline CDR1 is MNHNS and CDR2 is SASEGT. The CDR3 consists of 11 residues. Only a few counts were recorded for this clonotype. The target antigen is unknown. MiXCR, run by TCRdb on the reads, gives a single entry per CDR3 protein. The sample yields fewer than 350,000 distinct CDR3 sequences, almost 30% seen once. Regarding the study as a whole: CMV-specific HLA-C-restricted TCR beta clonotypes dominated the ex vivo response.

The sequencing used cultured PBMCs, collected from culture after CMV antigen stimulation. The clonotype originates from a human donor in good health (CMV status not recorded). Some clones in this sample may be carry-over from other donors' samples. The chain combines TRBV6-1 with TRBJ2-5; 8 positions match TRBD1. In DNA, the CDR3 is TGTGCCATAACAGGGGGAAAGACCCAGTACTTC. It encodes CAITGGKTQYF.